A selection of T cell receptor beta chains follows, all from one sample in a study of T cells after posttransplantation cyclophosphamide. Here immunoSEQ multiplex PCR was the method, and the copy in TCRdb shows in-frame clones only, minus some. The sample lists 17,000 or so clones; 70% to 80% were seen once. The sample consisted of CD8+ T cells sorted from PBMCs, taken 1903 days after a stem cell transplant with posttransplant cyclophosphamide. Receptors originate from a female patient aged 40-50 years who received an allogeneic stem cell transplant from a related donor, was CMV-positive, and had no GVHD. A subset of T cells may come from the graft donor. Each CDR3 is given with its conserved first and last residue. The D gene is left open where the match is weak. Not all rows give a size; the values are once, few, many and, for expanded clones, a class.

len	j_gene	v_gene	abundance	d_gene	CDR3aa	CDR3nt
15	TRBJ1-2	TRBV4-1	NA	NA	CASSYDKGVGYGYTF	TGCGCCAGCAGCTACGATAAGGGGGTAGGGTATGGCTACACCTTC
12	TRBJ1-1	TRBV7-2	NA	NA	CASGGWDTEAFF	TGTGCCAGCGGGGGGTGGGACACTGAAGCTTTCTTT
15	TRBJ2-1	TRBV4-2	NA	TRBD2	CASSQFSGGDNEQFF	TGTGCCAGCAGCCAATTCTCGGGGGGGGACAATGAGCAGTTCTTC
14	TRBJ2-7	TRBV19	NA	TRBD1	CASKGTGVPYEQYF	TGTGCCAGTAAGGGGACAGGCGTTCCCTACGAGCAGTACTTC
15	TRBJ2-2	TRBV10-1	few	NA	CASSSARENTGELFF	TGCGCCAGCAGCTCCGCGAGGGAGAACACCGGGGAGCTGTTTTTT
13	TRBJ2-3	TRBV6-1	NA	TRBD1	CATTGERTDTQYF	TGTGCCACCACAGGGGAGCGCACAGATACGCAGTATTTT
12	TRBJ2-5	TRBV5-4	once	NA	CASEGVEETQYF	TGTGCCAGTGAGGGGGTGGAAGAGACCCAGTACTTC
15	TRBJ2-2	TRBV15	few	TRBD1	CATSRHTGGTGELFF	TGTGCCACCAGCAGACATACAGGGGGCACCGGGGAGCTGTTTTTT
12	TRBJ1-4	TRBV6-1	NA	NA	CASSRGGEKLFF	TGTGCCAGCAGCCGAGGTGGCGAAAAACTGTTTTTT
18	TRBJ2-2	TRBV11-2	NA	NA	CASSLGGGAAVIGGELFF	TGTGCCAGCAGTCTAGGTGGGGGGGCGGCAGTAATCGGCGGGGAGCTGTTTTTT
12	TRBJ2-7	TRBV15	NA	TRBD1	CATRDRGHEQYF	TGTGCCACCAGAGACAGGGGCCACGAGCAGTACTTC
12	TRBJ2-1	TRBV7-9	NA	NA	CASSSSAYEQFF	TGTGCCAGCAGCTCCTCCGCGTATGAGCAGTTCTTC
15	TRBJ1-6	TRBV5-1	few	TRBD1	CASGTGGVNNSPLHF	TGCGCCAGCGGAACAGGGGGCGTTAATAATTCACCCCTCCACTTT
16	TRBJ2-1	TRBV2	once	TRBD2	CASSFSTSGGEYEQFF	TGTGCCAGCAGCTTCTCGACTAGCGGGGGGGAGTATGAGCAGTTCTTC
16	TRBJ1-3	TRBV29-1	NA	NA	CSVEIGGPSSGNTIYF	TGCAGCGTTGAAATAGGAGGGCCCAGCTCTGGAAACACCATATATTTT
16	TRBJ1-1	TRBV5-1	NA	TRBD1	CASSLNRGYVNTEAFF	TGCGCCAGCAGCTTGAACAGGGGGTATGTGAACACTGAAGCTTTCTTT
15	TRBJ2-7	TRBV6-5	NA	NA	CASSYGGPDLFEQYF	TGTGCCAGCAGTTACGGTGGGCCGGATCTATTCGAGCAGTACTTC
16	TRBJ1-1	TRBV7-2	once	TRBD1	CASSLLTGGANTEAFF	TGTGCCAGCAGCCTACTGACAGGGGGGGCGAACACTGAAGCTTTCTTT
14	TRBJ2-7	TRBV27	NA	NA	CASSWSGVSYEQYF	TGTGCCAGCAGTTGGTCAGGGGTCTCCTACGAGCAGTACTTC
16	TRBJ2-5	TRBV6-1	few	TRBD1	CASSDLQGAPWETQYF	TGTGCCAGCAGTGATTTACAGGGGGCGCCCTGGGAGACCCAGTACTTC
16	TRBJ2-1	TRBV7-6	NA	NA	CASSWRDSGPYNEQFF	TGTGCCAGCAGCTGGAGGGACAGCGGCCCCTACAATGAGCAGTTCTTC
12	TRBJ1-1	TRBV27	NA	TRBD1	CASSTGTGEAFF	TGTGCCAGCAGTACCGGGACAGGTGAAGCTTTCTTT
19	TRBJ2-7	TRBV2	NA	TRBD1	CAISESIIRTGRFSYEQYF	TGTGCCATCAGTGAGTCTATTATTAGGACAGGGCGTTTTTCATACGAGCAGTACTTC
15	TRBJ1-5	TRBV27	NA	NA	CASSLGFRGNQPQHF	TGTGCCAGCAGTCTAGGTTTTAGGGGTAATCAGCCCCAGCATTTT
15	TRBJ1-2	TRBV7-9	NA	NA	CASSLQENWDYGYTF	TGTGCCAGCAGCTTACAGGAAAACTGGGACTATGGCTACACCTTC
15	TRBJ2-1	TRBV6-1	NA	NA	CASSEGLAPYNEQFF	TGTGCCAGCAGTGAAGGCCTAGCCCCCTACAATGAGCAGTTCTTC
14	TRBJ1-5	TRBV6-1	NA	TRBD1	CASRGTGGDQPQHF	TGTGCCAGCAGGGGGACAGGGGGCGATCAGCCCCAGCATTTT
16	TRBJ1-3	TRBV4-2	NA	TRBD1	CASSPNQGDAGNTIYF	TGTGCCAGCAGCCCTAACCAGGGGGACGCCGGAAACACCATATATTTT
15	TRBJ1-1	TRBV2	few	NA	CASSPGAPGGTEAFF	TGTGCCAGCAGTCCAGGGGCTCCTGGGGGCACTGAAGCTTTCTTT
12	TRBJ1-2	TRBV19	NA	NA	CASARDGYGYTF	TGTGCCAGTGCCCGGGATGGCTATGGCTACACCTTC
14	TRBJ1-1	TRBV5-1	few	TRBD1	CASSLSDRGPEAFF	TGCGCCAGCAGCCTATCAGACAGGGGGCCTGAAGCTTTCTTT
14	TRBJ1-5	TRBV27	few	NA	CASSFGVAGQPQHF	TGTGCCAGCAGTTTTGGAGTTGCGGGTCAGCCCCAGCATTTT